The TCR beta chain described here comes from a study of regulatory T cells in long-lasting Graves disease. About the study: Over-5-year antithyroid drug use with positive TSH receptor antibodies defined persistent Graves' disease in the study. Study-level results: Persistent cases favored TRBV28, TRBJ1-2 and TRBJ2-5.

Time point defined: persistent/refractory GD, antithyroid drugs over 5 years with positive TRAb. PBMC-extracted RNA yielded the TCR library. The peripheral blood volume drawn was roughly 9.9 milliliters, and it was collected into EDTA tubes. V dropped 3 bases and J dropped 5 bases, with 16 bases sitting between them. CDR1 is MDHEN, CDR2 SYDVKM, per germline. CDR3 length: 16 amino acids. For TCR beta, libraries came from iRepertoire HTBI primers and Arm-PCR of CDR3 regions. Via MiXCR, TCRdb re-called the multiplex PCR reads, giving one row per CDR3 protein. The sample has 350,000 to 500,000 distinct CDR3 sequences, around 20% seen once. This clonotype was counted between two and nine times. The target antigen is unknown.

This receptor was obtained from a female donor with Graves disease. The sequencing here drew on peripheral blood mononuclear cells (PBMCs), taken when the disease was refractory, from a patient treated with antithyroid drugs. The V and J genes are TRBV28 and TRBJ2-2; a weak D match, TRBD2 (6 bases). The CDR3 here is CASSFSSAAGTGELFF. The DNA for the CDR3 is TGTGCCAGCAGTTTTTCTAGCGCCGCAGGGACCGGGGAGCTGTTTTTT.